Described below is a single TCR beta chain sequence and its context. What it recognizes is unknown. The sample is drawn from a study of blood T cells in healthy people across ages. The study's findings and limits: Diversity figures derived from one million T cells were judged to underestimate the true value.

With a J-beta primer mix and a sample-barcoded 5' primer, a second PCR ran about 6 to 11 cycles. TCRdb re-derived calls from the 5' RACE reads in MiXCR, one entry per CDR3 protein. The table records about 1.4 million distinct CDR3 sequences, around 59% of them present only once. This CDR3 region has 16 residues. V dropped 1 base and J dropped 1 base, with 11 bases sitting between them. Germline loops: CDR1 SGHTA, CDR2 FQGNSA. This TCR was sampled from a man aged 18-30 years in good health. V is TRBV7-2 and J is TRBJ2-4; no firm D call. The sample comprised blood. CDR3 in amino acids: CASSLEGLGAKNIQYF. Here the CDR3 DNA reads TGTGCCAGCAGCTTAGAGGGCTTGGGGGCCAAAAACATTCAGTACTTC.